This section outlines one T cell receptor (beta chain) sequence together with its context. The antigen remains unidentified. Generated by immunoSEQ multiplex PCR, the TCRdb table keeps only in-frame clones and is missing some. The table records 50,000 to 55,000 clones, nearly 90% of them present only once. The sample originates from a study of OX40 agonist ivuxolimab in advanced cancers. About the research overall: Ivuxolimab is a fully human IgG2 antibody that activates OX40 (CD134). Administration of intravenous ivuxolimab to patients occurred every 2 weeks at 0.01 to 10 mg/kg. Study conclusions and caveats: Some patients who did not respond also had low normalized T-cell clonal expansion.

This sample comprised CD4+ or CD8+ T cells sorted from blood, obtained in a trial of the OX40 agonist ivuxolimab. The source is an adult with an advanced solid tumor such as melanoma, head and neck, liver or kidney cancer.

In DNA form, the CDR3 reads TGTGCCAGCAGCCTACAGGGTACTAATGAAAAACTGTTTTTT. Its protein product is CASSLQGTNEKLFF. The V gene is TRBV7-9, the J gene TRBJ1-4; tentative D call: TRBD1 (6 bases). V lost 5 bases and J lost 2, with 9 bases in between. The CDR3 has 14 amino acids. The germline CDR1 and CDR2 sequences are SEHNR and FQNEAQ (reference sequence).